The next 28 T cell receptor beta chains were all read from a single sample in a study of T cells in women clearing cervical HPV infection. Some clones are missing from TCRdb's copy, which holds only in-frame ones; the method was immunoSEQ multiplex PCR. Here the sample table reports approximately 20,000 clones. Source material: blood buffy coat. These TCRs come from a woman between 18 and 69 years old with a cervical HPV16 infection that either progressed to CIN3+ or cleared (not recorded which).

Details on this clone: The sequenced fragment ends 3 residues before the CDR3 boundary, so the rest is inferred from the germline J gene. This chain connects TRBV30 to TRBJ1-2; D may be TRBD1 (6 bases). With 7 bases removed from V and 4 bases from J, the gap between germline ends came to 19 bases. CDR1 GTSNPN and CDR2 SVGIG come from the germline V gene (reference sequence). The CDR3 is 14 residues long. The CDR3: CAYTYQTGSYGYTF. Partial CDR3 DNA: TGTGCCTATACGTACCAGACAGGCAGCTATGGC.

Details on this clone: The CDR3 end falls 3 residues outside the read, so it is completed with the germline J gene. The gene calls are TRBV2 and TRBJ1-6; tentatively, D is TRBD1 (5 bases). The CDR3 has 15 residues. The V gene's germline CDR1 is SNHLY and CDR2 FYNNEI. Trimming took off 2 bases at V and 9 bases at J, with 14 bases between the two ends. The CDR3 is CASSEFQGRASPLHF. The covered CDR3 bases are TGTGCCAGCAGTGAATTCCAGGGAAGGGCTTCACCC. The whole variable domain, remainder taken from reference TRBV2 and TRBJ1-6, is EPEVTQTPSHQVTQMGQEVILRCVPISNHLYFYWYRQILGQKVEFLVSFYNNEISEKSEIFDDQFSVERPDGSNFTLKIRSTKLEDSAMYFCASSEFQGRASPLHFGNGTRLTVT.

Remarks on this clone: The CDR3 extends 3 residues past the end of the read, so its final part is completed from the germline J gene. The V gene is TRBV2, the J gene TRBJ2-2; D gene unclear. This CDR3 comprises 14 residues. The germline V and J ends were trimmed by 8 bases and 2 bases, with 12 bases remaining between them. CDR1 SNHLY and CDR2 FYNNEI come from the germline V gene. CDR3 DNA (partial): TGTGCCAGCGCTGGGCAGAGAAACACCGGGGAG. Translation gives CASAGQRNTGE. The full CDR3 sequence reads CASAGQRNTGELFF. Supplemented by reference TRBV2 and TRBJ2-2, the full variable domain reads EPEVTQTPSHQVTQMGQEVILRCVPISNHLYFYWYRQILGQKVEFLVSFYNNEISEKSEIFDDQFSVERPDGSNFTLKIRSTKLEDSAMYFCASAGQRNTGELFFGEGSRLTVL.

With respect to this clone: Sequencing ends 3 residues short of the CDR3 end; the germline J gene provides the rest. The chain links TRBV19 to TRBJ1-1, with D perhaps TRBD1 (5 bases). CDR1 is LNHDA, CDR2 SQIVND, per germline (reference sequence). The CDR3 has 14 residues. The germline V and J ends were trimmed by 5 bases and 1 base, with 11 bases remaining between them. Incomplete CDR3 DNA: TGTGCCAGTAGTCTGGGCAGGGCGAACACTGAA. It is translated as CASSLGRANTE. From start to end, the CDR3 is CASSLGRANTEAFF.

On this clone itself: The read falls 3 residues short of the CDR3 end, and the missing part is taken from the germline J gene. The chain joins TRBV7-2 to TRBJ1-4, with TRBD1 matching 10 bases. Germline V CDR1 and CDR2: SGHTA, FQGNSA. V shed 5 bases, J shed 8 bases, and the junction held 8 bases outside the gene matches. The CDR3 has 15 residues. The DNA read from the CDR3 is TGTGCCAGCAGCCTTGACAGGGGGCTGTCAGAAAAA. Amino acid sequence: CASSLDRGLSEK. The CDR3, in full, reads CASSLDRGLSEKLFF.

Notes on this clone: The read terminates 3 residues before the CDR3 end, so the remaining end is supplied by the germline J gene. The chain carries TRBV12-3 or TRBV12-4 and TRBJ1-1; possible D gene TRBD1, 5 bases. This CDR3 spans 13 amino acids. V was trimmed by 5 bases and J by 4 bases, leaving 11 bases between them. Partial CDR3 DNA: TGTGCCAGCAGTCCCAGGGAATTCACTGAA. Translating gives CASSPREFTE. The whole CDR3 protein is CASSPREFTEAFF.

CDR3 in amino acids: CASSPPGGFQHGYTF. The part of the CDR3 DNA that was read is TGTGCCAGCTCACCACCGGGCGGGTTCCAACATGGC. The chain joins TRBV18 to TRBJ1-2; D is undetermined. The observed sequence ends 3 residues before the CDR3 terminus, with the missing tail filled in from the germline J gene. The CDR3 is 15 amino acids. Germline assignment: CDR1 KGHSH and CDR2 LQKENI. Trimming pared 0 bases from V and 6 bases from J, leaving 14 bases between.

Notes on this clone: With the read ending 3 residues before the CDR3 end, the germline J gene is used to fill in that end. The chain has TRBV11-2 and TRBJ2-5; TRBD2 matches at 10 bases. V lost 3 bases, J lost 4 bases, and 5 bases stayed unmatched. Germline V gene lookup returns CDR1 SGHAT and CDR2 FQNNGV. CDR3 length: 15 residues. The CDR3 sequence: CASSFRAGGRETQYF. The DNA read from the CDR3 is TGTGCCAGCAGCTTCAGAGCGGGGGGGCGAGAGACC.

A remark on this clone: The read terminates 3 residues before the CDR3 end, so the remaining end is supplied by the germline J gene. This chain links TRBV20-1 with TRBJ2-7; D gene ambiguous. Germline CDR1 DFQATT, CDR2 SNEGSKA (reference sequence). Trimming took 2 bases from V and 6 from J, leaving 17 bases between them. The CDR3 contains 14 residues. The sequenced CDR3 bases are TGCAGTGCTAGACCGCCTGGAGCGCTGGGCGAG. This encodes CSARPPGALGE. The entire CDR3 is CSARPPGALGEQYF.

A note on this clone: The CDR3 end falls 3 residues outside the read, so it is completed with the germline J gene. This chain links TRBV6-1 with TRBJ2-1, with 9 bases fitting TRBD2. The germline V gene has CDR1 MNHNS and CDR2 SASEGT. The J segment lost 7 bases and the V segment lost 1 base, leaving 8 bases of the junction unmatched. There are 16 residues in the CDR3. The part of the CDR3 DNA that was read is TGTGCCAGCAGTGAAGTTTCCGGACTAGCGTCGAATGAG. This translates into CASSEVSGLASNE. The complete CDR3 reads CASSEVSGLASNEQFF.

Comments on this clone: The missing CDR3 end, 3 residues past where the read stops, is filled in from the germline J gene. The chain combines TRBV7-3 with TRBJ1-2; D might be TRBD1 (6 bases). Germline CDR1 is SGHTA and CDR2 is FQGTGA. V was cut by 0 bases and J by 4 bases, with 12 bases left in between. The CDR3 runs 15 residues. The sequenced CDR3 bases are TGTGCCAGCAGCTTAACGGGGGCCCAAACCTATGGC. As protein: CASSLTGAQTYG. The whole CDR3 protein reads CASSLTGAQTYGYTF.

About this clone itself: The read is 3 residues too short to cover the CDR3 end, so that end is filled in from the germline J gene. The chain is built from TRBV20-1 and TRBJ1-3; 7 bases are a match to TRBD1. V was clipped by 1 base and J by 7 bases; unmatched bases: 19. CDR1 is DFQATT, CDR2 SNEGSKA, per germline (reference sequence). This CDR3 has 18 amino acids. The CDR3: CSARAPGTALVPANTIYF. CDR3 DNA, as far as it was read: TGCAGTGCTAGAGCCCCCGGGACAGCGCTGGTTCCGGCGAACACC.

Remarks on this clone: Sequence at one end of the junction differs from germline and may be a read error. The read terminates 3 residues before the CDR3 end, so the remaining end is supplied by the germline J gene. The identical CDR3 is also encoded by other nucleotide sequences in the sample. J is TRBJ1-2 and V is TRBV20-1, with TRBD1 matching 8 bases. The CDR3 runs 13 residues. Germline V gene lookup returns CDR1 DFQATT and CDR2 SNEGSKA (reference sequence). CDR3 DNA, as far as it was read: TGCAGCGCTAGAGGACAGGGCGCGGATGGC. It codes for CSARGQGADG. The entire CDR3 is CSARGQGADGYTF.

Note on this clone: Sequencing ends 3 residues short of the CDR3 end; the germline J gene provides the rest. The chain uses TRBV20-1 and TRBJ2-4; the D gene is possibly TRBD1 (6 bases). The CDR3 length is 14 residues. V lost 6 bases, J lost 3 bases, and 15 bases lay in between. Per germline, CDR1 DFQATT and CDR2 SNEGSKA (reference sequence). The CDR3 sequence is CSARTGNSKNIQYF. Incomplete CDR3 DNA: TGCAGTGCGCGTACAGGGAATAGCAAAAACATT.

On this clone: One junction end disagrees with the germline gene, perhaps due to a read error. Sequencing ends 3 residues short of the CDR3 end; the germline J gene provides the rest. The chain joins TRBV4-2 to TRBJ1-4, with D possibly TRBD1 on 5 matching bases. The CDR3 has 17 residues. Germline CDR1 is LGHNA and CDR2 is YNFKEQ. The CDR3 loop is CASSQAVGQGGYEKLFF. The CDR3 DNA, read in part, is TGCGCCAGCAGCCAAGCCGTCGGGCAGGGAGGTTATGAAAAA.

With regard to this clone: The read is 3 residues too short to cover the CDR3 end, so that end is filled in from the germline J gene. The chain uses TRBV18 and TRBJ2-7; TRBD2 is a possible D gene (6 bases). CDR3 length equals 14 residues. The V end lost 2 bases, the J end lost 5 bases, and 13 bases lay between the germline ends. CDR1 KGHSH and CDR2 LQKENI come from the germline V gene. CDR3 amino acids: CASSPESGEDEQYF. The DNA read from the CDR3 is TGTGCCAGCTCACCAGAATCGGGGGAGGACGAG.

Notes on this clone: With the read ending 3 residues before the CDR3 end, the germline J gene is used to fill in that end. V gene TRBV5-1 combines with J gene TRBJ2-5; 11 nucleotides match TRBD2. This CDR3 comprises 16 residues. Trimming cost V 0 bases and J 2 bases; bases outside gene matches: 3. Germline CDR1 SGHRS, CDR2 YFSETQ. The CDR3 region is CASSLEVAGGQETQYF. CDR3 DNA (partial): TGCGCCAGCAGCTTGGAGGTAGCGGGGGGGCAAGAGACC.

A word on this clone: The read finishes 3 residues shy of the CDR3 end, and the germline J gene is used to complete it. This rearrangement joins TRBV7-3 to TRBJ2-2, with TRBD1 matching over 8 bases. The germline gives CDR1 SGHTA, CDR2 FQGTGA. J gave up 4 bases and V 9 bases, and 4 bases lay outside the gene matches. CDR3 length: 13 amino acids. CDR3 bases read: TGTGCCAGTACCCAGGGGGCCACCGGGGAG. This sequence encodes CASTQGATGE. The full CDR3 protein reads CASTQGATGELFF.

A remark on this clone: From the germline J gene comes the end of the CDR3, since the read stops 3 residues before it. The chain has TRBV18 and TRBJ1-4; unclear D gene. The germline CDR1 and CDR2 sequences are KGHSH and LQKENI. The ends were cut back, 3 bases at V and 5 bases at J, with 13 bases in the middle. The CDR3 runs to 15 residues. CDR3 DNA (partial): TGTGCCAGCTCACCCCTTAGCTCCAAAAATGAAAAA. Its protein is CASSPLSSKNEK. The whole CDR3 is CASSPLSSKNEKLFF.

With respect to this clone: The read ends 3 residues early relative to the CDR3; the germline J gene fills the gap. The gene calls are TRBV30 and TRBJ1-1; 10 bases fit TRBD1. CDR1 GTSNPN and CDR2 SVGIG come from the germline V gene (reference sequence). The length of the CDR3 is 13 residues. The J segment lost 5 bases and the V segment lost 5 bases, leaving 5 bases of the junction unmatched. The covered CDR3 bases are TGTGCCTGGCGGGACAGGGGCTTGACTGAA. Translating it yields CAWRDRGLTE. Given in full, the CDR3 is CAWRDRGLTEAFF.

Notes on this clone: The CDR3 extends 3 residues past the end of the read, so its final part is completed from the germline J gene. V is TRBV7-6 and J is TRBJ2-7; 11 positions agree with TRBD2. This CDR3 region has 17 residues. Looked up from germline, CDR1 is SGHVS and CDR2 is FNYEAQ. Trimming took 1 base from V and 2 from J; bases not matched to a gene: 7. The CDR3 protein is CASSLGASGGKPYEQYF. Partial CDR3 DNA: TGTGCCAGCAGCTTAGGGGCTAGCGGGGGGAAACCCTACGAG.

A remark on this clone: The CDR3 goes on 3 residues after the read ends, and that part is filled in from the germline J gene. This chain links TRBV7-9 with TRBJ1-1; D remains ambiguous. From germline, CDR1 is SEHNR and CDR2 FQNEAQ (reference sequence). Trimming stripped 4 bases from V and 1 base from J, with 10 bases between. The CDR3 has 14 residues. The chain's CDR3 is CASSSHRGNTEAFF. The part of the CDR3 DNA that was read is TGTGCCAGCAGCTCCCACCGAGGGAACACTGAA.

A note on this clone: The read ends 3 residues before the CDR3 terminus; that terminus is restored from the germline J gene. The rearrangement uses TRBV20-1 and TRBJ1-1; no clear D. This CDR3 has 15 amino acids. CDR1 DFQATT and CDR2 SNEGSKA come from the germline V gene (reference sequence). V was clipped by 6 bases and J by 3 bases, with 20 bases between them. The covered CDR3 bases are TGCAGTGCCAAAAAGGCGGGGAGGTCGGACACTGAA. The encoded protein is CSAKKAGRSDTE. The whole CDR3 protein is CSAKKAGRSDTEAFF.

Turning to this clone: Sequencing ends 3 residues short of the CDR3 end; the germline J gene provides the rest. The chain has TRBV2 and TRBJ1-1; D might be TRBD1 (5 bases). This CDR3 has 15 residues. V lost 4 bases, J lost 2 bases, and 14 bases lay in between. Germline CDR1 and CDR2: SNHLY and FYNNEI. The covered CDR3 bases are TGTGCCAGCAGTGCAGAAGGGGTTAGAAACACTGAA. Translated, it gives CASSAEGVRNTE. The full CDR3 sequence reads CASSAEGVRNTEAFF.

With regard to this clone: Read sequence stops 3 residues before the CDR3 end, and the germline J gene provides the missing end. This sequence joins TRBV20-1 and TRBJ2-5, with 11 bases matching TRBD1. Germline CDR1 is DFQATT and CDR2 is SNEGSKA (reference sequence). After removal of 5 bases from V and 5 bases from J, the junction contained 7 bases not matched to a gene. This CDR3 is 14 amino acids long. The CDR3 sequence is CSAPLRDRGETQYF. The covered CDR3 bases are TGCAGTGCTCCTCTCCGGGACAGGGGGGAGACC.

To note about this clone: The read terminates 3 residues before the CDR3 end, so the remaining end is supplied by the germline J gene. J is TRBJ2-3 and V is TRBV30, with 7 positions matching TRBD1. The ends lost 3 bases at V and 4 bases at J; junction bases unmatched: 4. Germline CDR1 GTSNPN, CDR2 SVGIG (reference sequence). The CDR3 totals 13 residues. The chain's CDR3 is CAWSRGNADTQYF. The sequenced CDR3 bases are TGTGCCTGGAGCAGGGGGAACGCAGATACG. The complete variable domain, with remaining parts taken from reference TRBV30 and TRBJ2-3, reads SQTIHQWPATLVQPVGSPLSLECTVEGTSNPNLYWYRQAAGRGLQLLFYSVGIGQISSEVPQNLSASRPQDRQFILSSKKLLLSDSGFYLCAWSRGNADTQYFGPGTRLTVL.

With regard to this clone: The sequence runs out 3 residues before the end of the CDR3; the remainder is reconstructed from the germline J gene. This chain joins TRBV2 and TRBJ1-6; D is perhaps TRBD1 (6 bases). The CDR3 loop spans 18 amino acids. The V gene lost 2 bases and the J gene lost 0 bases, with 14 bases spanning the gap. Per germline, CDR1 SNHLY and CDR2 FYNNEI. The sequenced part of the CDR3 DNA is TGTGCCAGCAGTGAACCGACAGGTCAGAGCTCCTATAATTCACCC. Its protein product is CASSEPTGQSSYNSP. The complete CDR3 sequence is CASSEPTGQSSYNSPLHF. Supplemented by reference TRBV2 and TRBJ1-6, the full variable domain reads EPEVTQTPSHQVTQMGQEVILRCVPISNHLYFYWYRQILGQKVEFLVSFYNNEISEKSEIFDDQFSVERPDGSNFTLKIRSTKLEDSAMYFCASSEPTGQSSYNSPLHFGNGTRLTVT.

CDR3 bases read: TGTGCCAGCAGTGAAGCGACCACTACGGGACAAAGATATAATTCACCC. It translates to CASSEATTTGQRYNSP. The whole CDR3 is CASSEATTTGQRYNSPLHF. The chain combines TRBV6-1 with TRBJ1-6; D perhaps matches TRBD1 (6 bases). The read halts 3 residues ahead of the CDR3 end, with the missing end drawn from the germline J gene. The V end lost 0 bases, the J end lost 4 bases, and 19 bases lay between the germline ends. The CDR3 is made up of 19 amino acids. Germline assignment: CDR1 MNHNS and CDR2 SASEGT.